Below, 20 T cell receptor beta chains from the same sample are listed, as sequenced in a study of PD-1 blockade in classical Hodgkin lymphoma. Relapse after autologous stem cell transplantation occurred in every patient, and brentuximab vedotin exposure varied. The protocol was immunoSEQ multiplex PCR, while the TCRdb copy is restricted to in-frame clones and leaves out a portion. The repertoire holds 70,000 or so clones, roughly 91% seen once, with about 8% in the top ten. Sequenced here: peripheral blood mononuclear cells (PBMCs), sampled at baseline. The receptors originated from a human donor with classical Hodgkin lymphoma.

The chain uses TRBV7-9 and TRBJ2-1; 12 nucleotides line up with TRBD1. The J segment lost 2 bases and the V segment lost 2 bases, leaving 4 bases of the junction unmatched. The CDR3 is made up of 17 amino acids. Germline CDR1 is SEHNR and CDR2 is FQNEAQ (reference sequence). CDR3 amino acids: CASSLIGTGGAYNEQFF. CDR3 DNA: TGTGCCAGCAGCTTAATCGGGACAGGGGGCGCCTACAATGAGCAGTTCTTC.

V and J are TRBV9 and TRBJ1-2, with 9 bases identical to TRBD1. Germline V CDR1 and CDR2: SGDLS, YYNGEE. There are 15 residues in the CDR3. V lost 4 bases to trimming and J lost 1 base; unmatched junction nucleotides: 5. The CDR3 here is CASSPTGGLNYGYTF. CDR3 DNA: TGTGCCAGCAGCCCTACAGGGGGCCTTAACTATGGCTACACCTTC.

The V and J genes are TRBV13 and TRBJ2-1; 7 bases line up with TRBD2. The CDR3 runs to 15 residues. From germline, CDR1 is PRHDT and CDR2 FYEKMQ (reference sequence). J gave up 3 bases and V 5 bases, and 7 bases lay outside the gene matches. CDR3 DNA: TGTGCCAGCAGCCACCTCCGGGGGGTCTACAATGAGCAGTTCTTC. It yields the protein CASSHLRGVYNEQFF. Based on the CDR3 plus reference TRBV13 and TRBJ2-1, the full variable domain is AAGVIQSPRHLIKEKRETATLKCYPIPRHDTVYWYQQGPGQDPQFLISFYEKMQSDKGSIPDRFSAQQFSDYHSELNMSSLELGDSALYFCASSHLRGVYNEQFFGPGTRLTVL.

This rearrangement joins TRBV9 to TRBJ2-5, with TRBD2 identical over 10 bases. J lost 1 base, V lost 3 bases, and 6 bases had no gene match. Per germline, CDR1 SGDLS and CDR2 YYNGEE. CDR3 length: 16 residues. CDR3 nucleotides: TGTGCCAGCAGCGCTCTAGCGGGGGCCTCCCAAGAGACCCAGTACTTC. Its protein product is CASSALAGASQETQYF.

About this clone: Mismatch with germline at one junction end may stem from a read error. This chain links TRBV30 with TRBJ1-2; D unresolved. The CDR3 extends over 11 amino acids. The germline CDR1 and CDR2 sequences are GTSNPN and SVGIG (reference sequence). Written as DNA, the CDR3 is TGTGCCTGGAGTTTAACAGTTGACTACCCCTTC. This codes for CAWSLTVDYPF. The entire variable domain, with the rest obtained from reference TRBV30 and TRBJ1-2, is as follows: SQTIHQWPATLVQPVGSPLSLECTVEGTSNPNLYWYRQAAGRGLQLLFYSVGIGQISSEVPQNLSASRPQDRQFILSSKKLLLSDSGFYLCAWSLTVDYPFGSGTRLTVV.

The chain links TRBV5-1 to TRBJ1-6; D unclear. V was shortened by 1 base and J by 7 bases, with 12 bases between the two germline ends. The length of the CDR3 is 15 residues. The V gene's germline CDR1 is SGHRS and CDR2 YFSETQ. The CDR3 sequence: CASSLSHLANSPLHF. The CDR3 nucleotides are TGCGCCAGCAGCTTGAGTCACCTGGCCAATTCACCCCTCCACTTT. The complete variable domain, with remaining parts taken from reference TRBV5-1 and TRBJ1-6, reads KAGVTQTPRYLIKTRGQQVTLSCSPISGHRSVSWYQQTPGQGLQFLFEYFSETQRNKGNFPGRFSGRQFSNSRSEMNVSTLELGDSALYLCASSLSHLANSPLHFGNGTRLTVT.

The genes are TRBV6-5 and TRBJ1-2; D gene ambiguous. V was pared by 0 bases and J by 2 bases, with 10 bases between. CDR1 is MNHEY, CDR2 SVGAGI, per germline. The length of the CDR3 is 15 residues. The DNA of the CDR3 is TGTGCCAGCAGTTACTCACGTGGTCAGAACTATGGCTACACCTTC. Translated, it gives CASSYSRGQNYGYTF.

The J gene is TRBJ1-6, the V gene TRBV7-9, with a tentative D call TRBD1 (5 bases). The CDR3 sequence is 16 residues long. Per the germline V gene, CDR1 is SEHNR and CDR2 is FQNEAQ (reference sequence). V was trimmed by 5 bases and J by 5 bases, leaving 16 bases between them. The CDR3 reads CASSPGVQNNNSPLHF. CDR3 coding DNA: TGTGCCAGCAGCCCGGGGGTCCAGAATAATAATTCACCCCTCCACTTT.

J is TRBJ1-5 and V is TRBV28; D is unresolved. The V gene lost 6 bases and the J gene lost 7 bases, with 16 bases spanning the gap. The CDR3 has 14 amino acids. Germline V CDR1 and CDR2: MDHEN, SYDVKM. This CDR3 is CASSIDMPGQPQHF. Here the CDR3 DNA reads TGTGCCAGCAGCATAGATATGCCTGGGCAGCCCCAGCATTTT.

The chain carries TRBV6-5 and TRBJ2-1; the match to TRBD1 covers 7 bases. After removal of 1 base from V and 2 bases from J, the junction contained 5 bases not matched to a gene. The CDR3 is made up of 16 amino acids. The germline gives CDR1 MNHEY, CDR2 SVGAGI. In nucleotides, the CDR3 is TGTGCCAGCAGTTACTGGAGACAGGGCACCTACAATGAGCAGTTCTTC. Residues: CASSYWRQGTYNEQFF.

This chain joins TRBV11-2 and TRBJ1-5; D is ambiguous. Trimming pared 5 bases from V and 0 bases from J, leaving 14 bases between. The CDR3 consists of 16 residues. The V gene's germline CDR1 is SGHAT and CDR2 FQNNGV. The CDR3 sequence is CASSPQGYSSNQPQHF. As DNA, the CDR3 is TGTGCCAGCAGCCCCCAAGGTTACAGTAGCAATCAGCCCCAGCATTTT. The whole variable domain, filled in from reference TRBV11-2 and TRBJ1-5, reads EAGVAQSPRYKIIEKRQSVAFWCNPISGHATLYWYQQILGQGPKLLIQFQNNGVVDDSQLPKDRFSAERLKGVDSTLKIQPAKLEDSAVYLCASSPQGYSSNQPQHFGDGTRLSIL.

The rearrangement uses TRBV20-1 and TRBJ2-7; 7 nucleotides align to TRBD1. V lost 5 bases and J lost 2; bases outside the gene matches: 0. The CDR3 is 11 amino acids. Looked up from germline, CDR1 is DFQATT and CDR2 is SNEGSKA (reference sequence). This CDR3 is CSAGTAYEQYF. The DNA of the CDR3 is TGCAGTGCTGGGACAGCCTACGAGCAGTACTTC.

The J gene is TRBJ1-4, the V gene TRBV5-1, with 7 positions matching TRBD1. The CDR3 length is 16 residues. The V gene end was trimmed by 0 bases and the J gene end by 7 bases; junction bases not matched to a gene: 9. Germline assignment: CDR1 SGHRS and CDR2 YFSETQ. The CDR3 spells CASSLGQGHQSEKLFF. Written as DNA, the CDR3 is TGCGCCAGCAGCTTGGGACAGGGTCATCAAAGTGAAAAACTGTTTTTT.

The gene calls are TRBV28 and TRBJ2-5, with TRBD1 matching 12 bases. V lost 6 bases and J lost 11; bases outside the gene matches: 16. The CDR3 loop spans 16 amino acids. Germline CDR1 reads MDHEN; CDR2 reads SYDVKM. The CDR3: CASSYPPGQGADEQYF. In nucleotides, the CDR3 is TGTGCCAGCAGCTACCCGCCGGGACAGGGGGCAGATGAGCAGTACTTC.

This clone was seen once. The rearrangement joins TRBV28 to TRBJ2-3, with D possibly being TRBD1 (6 bases). Trimming took off 6 bases at V and 3 bases at J, with 10 bases between the two ends. The germline CDR1 and CDR2 sequences are MDHEN and SYDVKM. The CDR3 consists of 13 residues. This chain's CDR3 is CASSSDRTDTQYF. CDR3 DNA: TGTGCCAGCAGCTCAGACAGGACAGATACGCAGTATTTT.

The rearrangement uses TRBV10-1 and TRBJ2-2, with D possibly being TRBD1 or TRBD2 (5 bases each). This CDR3 comprises 15 residues. With 6 bases removed from V and 6 bases from J, the gap between germline ends came to 17 bases. Germline lookup yields CDR1 WNHNN and CDR2 SYGVQD (reference sequence). This CDR3 is CASSLPTVGPGELFF. The CDR3 DNA is TGCGCCAGCAGCCTGCCCACGGTGGGACCCGGGGAGCTGTTTTTT.

The chain combines TRBV7-3 with TRBJ2-7; the D gene is possibly TRBD1 (6 bases). Germline V gene data show CDR1 as SGHTA and CDR2 as FQGTGA. The CDR3 runs to 15 residues. V lost 2 bases, J lost 5 bases, and 16 bases lay in between. The CDR3 DNA is TGTGCCAGCAGCTTATACCCAGGTGGGGGCAACGAGCAGTACTTC. This translates into CASSLYPGGGNEQYF.

The chain employs TRBV5-4 and TRBJ2-7; D is perhaps TRBD1 (6 bases). Trimming pared 4 bases from V and 0 bases from J, leaving 14 bases between. CDR3 size: 15 residues. Germline CDR1 and CDR2: SGHNT and YYREEE (reference sequence). This CDR3 reads CASSTPRDNSYEQYF. The CDR3 nucleotides read TGTGCCAGCAGCACACCCCGGGACAACTCCTACGAGCAGTACTTC.

The CDR3 nucleotides are TGTGCCAGCAGCTTAGAGGCAGGGGGAAATTCACCCCTCCACTTT. It codes for CASSLEAGGNSPLHF. The chain employs TRBV7-8 and TRBJ1-6, with 7 positions matching TRBD1. CDR1 is SGHVS, CDR2 FQNEAQ, per germline. V was pared by 1 base and J by 7 bases, with 4 bases of the junction left unmatched. This CDR3 is built from 15 residues.

The genes are TRBV5-6 and TRBJ2-4; possibly TRBD1 for D (6 bases). Germline CDR1 SGHDT, CDR2 YYEEEE. This CDR3 is built from 12 residues. The V gene lost 4 bases and the J gene lost 8 bases, with 10 bases spanning the gap. The CDR3 loop reads CASSTGQHIQYF. CDR3 nucleotide sequence: TGTGCCAGCAGCACTGGACAGCACATTCAGTACTTC.